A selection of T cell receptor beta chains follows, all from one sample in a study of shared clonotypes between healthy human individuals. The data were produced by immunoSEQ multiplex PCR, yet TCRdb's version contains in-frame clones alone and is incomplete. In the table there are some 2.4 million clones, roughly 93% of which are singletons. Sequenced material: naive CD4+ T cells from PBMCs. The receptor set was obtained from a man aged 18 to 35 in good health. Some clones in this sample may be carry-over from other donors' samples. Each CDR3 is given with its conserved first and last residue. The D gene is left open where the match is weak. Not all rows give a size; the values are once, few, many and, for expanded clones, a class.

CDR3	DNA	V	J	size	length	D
CASSIGGRAVNSAAFF	TGTGCCAGTAGTATAGGAGGAAGGGCGGTGAATTCAGCGGCTTTCTTT	TRBV19	TRBJ1-1	.	16	.
CASSEGLGYGYTF	TGTGCCAGCAGTGAAGGTCTTGGCTATGGCTACACCTTC	TRBV6-1	TRBJ1-2	.	13	.
CASSQGGKSSYNEQFF	TGTGCCAGCAGCCAAGGGGGCAAGAGCTCCTACAATGAGCAGTTCTTC	TRBV5-4	TRBJ2-1	.	16	TRBD1
CASRRTGGAGTEAFF	TGTGCCAGCAGGCGTACAGGGGGCGCGGGCACTGAAGCTTTCTTT	TRBV5-5	TRBJ1-1	.	15	TRBD1
CASSLVPGTESTGELFF	TGCGCCAGCAGCTTGGTCCCCGGGACCGAGAGCACCGGGGAGCTGTTTTTT	TRBV5-1	TRBJ2-2	.	17	.
CASTLNTEAFF	TGTGCCAGCACTTTGAACACTGAAGCTTTCTTT	TRBV2	TRBJ1-1	few	11	.
CASSLLILNTEAFF	TGCGCCAGCAGCTTACTCATCCTGAACACTGAAGCTTTCTTT	TRBV5-1	TRBJ1-1	.	14	.
CASSTGIDEKLFF	TGTGCCAGCAGTACGGGGATCGATGAAAAACTGTTTTTT	TRBV6-5	TRBJ1-4	once	13	.
CASRDGGARNTEAFF	TGTGCCAGCAGAGATGGGGGCGCGAGGAACACTGAAGCTTTCTTT	TRBV28	TRBJ1-1	.	15	.
CASSNTGGSQPQHF	TGTGCCAGCAGCAATACAGGGGGCAGTCAGCCCCAGCATTTT	TRBV2	TRBJ1-5	.	14	TRBD1
CASSGGAQPQHF	TGTGCCAGCAGTGGGGGGGCCCAGCCCCAGCATTTT	TRBV2	TRBJ1-5	.	12	.
CASSELGSGRSLQFF	TGTGCCAGCAGTGAATTGGGGAGCGGGAGGTCTCTGCAGTTCTTC	TRBV25-1	TRBJ2-1	.	15	TRBD2
CASGKRAGELFF	TGTGCCAGCGGCAAAAGGGCCGGGGAGCTGTTTTTT	TRBV11-3	TRBJ2-2	.	12	.
CASSLGQGSQPQHF	TGTGCCAGCAGCCTGGGACAGGGCAGTCAGCCCCAGCATTTT	TRBV2	TRBJ1-5	.	14	TRBD1
CAWSVTGPNQFF	TGTGCCTGGAGTGTAACGGGCCCGAACCAGTTCTTC	TRBV30	TRBJ2-1	.	12	.
CASSLGEYGYTF	TGTGCCAGCAGCCTGGGCGAGTATGGCTACACCTTC	TRBV5-6	TRBJ1-2	.	12	.
CASSATGRYEQYF	TGTGCCAGCAGTGCGACAGGGAGGTACGAGCAGTACTTC	TRBV6-1	TRBJ2-7	.	13	.
CASSYVTGGNTEAFF	TGCGCCAGCAGCTATGTGACGGGGGGGAACACTGAAGCTTTCTTT	TRBV5-1	TRBJ1-1	.	15	.
CAWSVLEKLFF	TGTGCCTGGAGTGTACTCGAAAAACTGTTTTTT	TRBV30	TRBJ1-4	.	11	.
CASSGDTHYNQPQHF	TGTGCCAGCAGTGGCGACACCCATTACAATCAGCCCCAGCATTTT	TRBV2	TRBJ1-5	few	15	.
CASSYRWGSSYEQYF	TGTGCCAGCAGTTACCGGTGGGGGAGCTCCTACGAGCAGTACTTC	TRBV6-5	TRBJ2-7	.	15	.
CASSPGQGTYEQYF	TGTGCCAGCAGCCCCGGACAGGGAACCTACGAGCAGTACTTC	TRBV7-3	TRBJ2-7	.	14	TRBD1
CASRSGGDPQETQYF	TGCGCCAGCCGCAGTGGCGGGGACCCCCAAGAGACCCAGTACTTC	TRBV5-1	TRBJ2-5	.	15	.
CASSPDPGGSRAQYF	TGTGCCAGCAGTCCCGACCCAGGGGGCTCTCGGGCCCAGTACTTC	TRBV28	TRBJ2-5	.	15	TRBD1
CASSLSDRGASYEQYF	TGTGCCAGCAGCCTCTCGGACAGGGGGGCATCCTACGAGCAGTACTTC	TRBV9	TRBJ2-7	.	16	TRBD1
CATSGREVTNEQFF	TGTGCCACCAGCGGCCGGGAGGTGACTAATGAGCAGTTCTTC	TRBV15	TRBJ2-1	.	14	TRBD2
CASSPSEGKNEQYF	TGTGCCAGCTCACCATCGGAGGGCAAGAACGAGCAGTACTTC	TRBV18	TRBJ2-7	.	14	.
CASSQVEGWGYTF	TGTGCCAGCAGCCAAGTCGAGGGGTGGGGCTACACCTTC	TRBV14	TRBJ1-2	.	13	.
CASGTSRGNWANTGELFF	TGTGCCAGCGGTACATCGAGGGGGAATTGGGCGAACACCGGGGAGCTGTTTTTT	TRBV2	TRBJ2-2	.	18	.
CASTQDREYNEQFF	TGCGCCAGCACCCAAGATAGGGAGTACAATGAGCAGTTCTTC	TRBV4-1	TRBJ2-1	.	14	.
CACADGSPLHF	TGTGCCTGCGCCGACGGATCACCCCTCCACTTT	TRBV30	TRBJ1-6	.	11	.
CASRGGLEETQYF	TGTGCCAGCAGGGGTGGGTTGGAAGAGACCCAGTACTTC	TRBV5-4	TRBJ2-5	.	13	.
CASSLGQGRNIQYF	TGTGCCAGCAGCCTGGGACAGGGAAGAAACATTCAGTACTTC	TRBV6-5	TRBJ2-4	.	14	TRBD1
CASSLATDLQNIQYF	TGCGCCAGCAGCTTGGCGACTGACCTCCAAAACATTCAGTACTTC	TRBV5-1	TRBJ2-4	once	15	.
CASAGGFTDTQYF	TGTGCCAGCGCAGGGGGCTTCACAGATACGCAGTATTTT	TRBV5-6	TRBJ2-3	.	13	TRBD1
CASSQRGGIYGYTF	TGTGCCAGCAGCCAAAGAGGCGGGATCTATGGCTACACCTTC	TRBV7-9	TRBJ1-2	.	14	.
CASSRDRAGNTIYF	TGCGCCAGCAGCCGGGACAGGGCAGGAAACACCATATATTTT	TRBV5-1	TRBJ1-3	.	14	TRBD1
CASSLVPHAAGGTQYF	TGTGCCAGCAGTCTAGTCCCCCACGCTGCGGGAGGGACCCAGTACTTC	TRBV27	TRBJ2-5	.	16	TRBD2
CASTNRNTEAFF	TGTGCCAGCACCAACAGAAACACTGAAGCTTTCTTT	TRBV6-5	TRBJ1-1	.	12	.
CASSRDSSYEQYF	TGTGCCAGCTCCCGGGACAGCTCCTACGAGCAGTACTTC	TRBV18	TRBJ2-7	.	13	TRBD1
CASSYVSGKNSEAFF	TGTGCCAGCAGTTACGTGTCAGGGAAAAATTCTGAAGCTTTCTTT	TRBV6-6	TRBJ1-1	.	15	.
CASSFPDRGLRGYTF	TGTGCCAGCAGCTTCCCCGACAGGGGGCTGCGTGGCTACACCTTC	TRBV7-9	TRBJ1-2	.	15	TRBD1
CAISSDRDNEQFF	TGTGCCATCAGCTCGGACAGGGACAATGAGCAGTTCTTC	TRBV10-3	TRBJ2-1	.	13	TRBD1
CASSGQLAGIFQETQYF	TGTGCCAGCAGTGGGCAACTAGCGGGGATTTTCCAAGAGACCCAGTACTTC	TRBV6-1	TRBJ2-5	.	17	TRBD2
CAWAGQSNTEAFF	TGTGCCTGGGCCGGACAGTCGAACACTGAAGCTTTCTTT	TRBV30	TRBJ1-1	.	13	.
CASRSGPGETQYF	TGCGCCTCGCGCAGTGGCCCTGGGGAGACCCAGTACTTC	TRBV5-1	TRBJ2-5	.	13	.
CASSLWAGSSGNTIYF	TGTGCCAGCAGCTTATGGGCGGGCAGCTCTGGAAACACCATATATTTT	TRBV7-9	TRBJ1-3	.	16	.
CASSRDRAHYGYTF	TGTGCCAGCAGTAGGGACAGGGCCCACTATGGCTACACCTTC	TRBV2	TRBJ1-2	.	14	TRBD1
CASSEDRGRNTQYF	TGTGCCAGCAGCGAGGACAGGGGTAGGAATACGCAGTATTTT	TRBV7-2	TRBJ2-3	.	14	TRBD1
CASSPQGVRNTIYF	TGTGCCAGCAGTCCACAGGGGGTTAGAAACACCATATATTTT	TRBV28	TRBJ1-3	once	14	TRBD1
CASSLGALSYEQYF	TGTGCCAGCAGTTTAGGGGCTCTCTCCTACGAGCAGTACTTC	TRBV27	TRBJ2-7	.	14	.
CASSVGDRGSYEQYF	TGTGCCAGCAGCGTAGGGGACAGGGGGTCCTACGAGCAGTACTTC	TRBV9	TRBJ2-7	.	15	TRBD1